The 22 T cell receptor beta chains listed next were all sequenced from one sample in a study of blood T cell repertoires in COVID-19. Generated by immunoSEQ multiplex PCR, the TCRdb table keeps only in-frame clones and is missing some. The data contain roughly 190,000 clones, approximately 87% of them seen just once; the ten biggest clones take up around 9.9%. Sequenced material: peripheral blood. Every receptor here comes from a woman in her sixties with COVID-19, enrolled during active disease.

A single count supports this clone. V gene TRBV10-3 combines with J gene TRBJ1-1; the match to TRBD1 covers 9 bases. The CDR3 consists of 15 residues. V shed 3 bases and J 7 bases; nucleotides not matched to a gene: 9. CDR1 and CDR2 from the germline V gene are ENHRY and SYGVKD. The CDR3 nucleotides read TGTGCCATCAGTGATAGCCGGGACAGGGAACGTGAAGCTTTCTTT. It translates to CAISDSRDREREAFF.

The chain has TRBV7-2 and TRBJ1-1; D remains unclear. Germline assignment: CDR1 SGHTA and CDR2 FQGNSA. With 7 bases removed from V and 2 bases from J, the gap between germline ends came to 14 bases. This CDR3 spans 14 amino acids. CDR3 residues: CASMPSSANTEAFF. CDR3 coding DNA: TGTGCCAGCATGCCTAGCAGCGCAAACACTGAAGCTTTCTTT.

The chain recombines TRBV29-1 with TRBJ1-2, with TRBD1 matching over 12 bases. The V and J ends lost 8 bases and 8 bases, in that order; junction bases with no gene match: 3. CDR1 and CDR2 from the germline V gene are SQVTM and ANQGSEA. The CDR3 length is 11 residues. The CDR3 coding sequence is TGCAGCTCGGGACAGGGGGCGGGCTACACCTTC. It translates to CSSGQGAGYTF.

The chain carries TRBV27 and TRBJ1-3, with a possible D match to TRBD1 (6 bases). The V end was cut by 3 bases, the J end by 1 base, with 19 bases between. Germline CDR1 reads MNHEY; CDR2 reads SMNVEV (reference sequence). The CDR3 loop spans 18 amino acids. CDR3 protein: CASSFFGRPGVSGNTIYF. CDR3 DNA: TGTGCCAGCAGTTTTTTCGGGAGGCCAGGGGTATCTGGAAACACCATATATTTT.

The V gene is TRBV7-9, the J gene TRBJ2-2; tentatively, D is TRBD2 (6 bases). The CDR3 loop spans 16 amino acids. Looked up from germline, CDR1 is SEHNR and CDR2 is FQNEAQ (reference sequence). The V gene lost 2 bases and the J gene lost 2 bases, with 12 bases spanning the gap. The DNA of the CDR3 is TGTGCCAGCAGCTTATGGGGCGGGACCAACACCGGGGAGCTGTTTTTT. Its translation is CASSLWGGTNTGELFF.

The chain joins TRBV27 to TRBJ2-3; possibly TRBD2 for D (6 bases). V was pared by 3 bases and J by 1 base, with 11 bases between. The CDR3 contains 15 residues. The germline gives CDR1 MNHEY, CDR2 SMNVEV (reference sequence). The CDR3 loop reads CASSLGGLRTDTQYF. The CDR3 region has the DNA TGTGCCAGCAGTTTGGGGGGACTCCGCACAGATACGCAGTATTTT.

This chain connects TRBV15 to TRBJ2-3; 8 positions agree with TRBD2. The CDR3 is 14 amino acids. Germline V gene lookup returns CDR1 LNHNV and CDR2 YYDKDF (reference sequence). V trimming: 5 bases; J trimming: 5 bases; junction bases outside the gene matches: 6. CDR3: CATSEWLAGDTQYF. The CDR3 nucleotides read TGTGCCACCAGCGAGTGGCTAGCGGGAGATACGCAGTATTTT. The whole variable domain, filled in from reference TRBV15 and TRBJ2-3, reads DAMVIQNPRYQVTQFGKPVTLSCSQTLNHNVMYWYQQKSSQAPKLLFHYYDKDFNNEADTPDNFQSRRPNTSFCFLDIRSPGLGDTAMYLCATSEWLAGDTQYFGPGTRLTVL.

The rearrangement links TRBV6-2 or TRBV6-3 to TRBJ1-2, with a possible D match to TRBD1 (6 bases). Germline assignment: CDR1 MNHEY and CDR2 SVGEGT. This CDR3 spans 14 amino acids. The germline V and J ends were trimmed by 4 bases and 4 bases, with 13 bases remaining between them. The CDR3 DNA reads TGTGCCAGCAGTTTATACAGGGCGGCCTATGGCTACACCTTC. It yields the protein CASSLYRAAYGYTF.

The chain couples TRBV28 to TRBJ1-1; a weak D match, TRBD1 (5 bases). The CDR3 totals 14 residues. Trimming cost V 4 bases and J 0 bases, with 9 bases left between them. Germline V gene lookup returns CDR1 MDHEN and CDR2 SYDVKM. Here the CDR3 DNA reads TGTGCCAGCAGTTCGACAGAAGTGAACACTGAAGCTTTCTTT. Translation: CASSSTEVNTEAFF.

The chain employs TRBV11-2 and TRBJ2-3, with 8 nucleotides matching TRBD2. The CDR3 contains 15 residues. The J segment lost 4 bases and the V segment lost 3 bases, leaving 6 bases of the junction unmatched. CDR1 and CDR2 (germline): SGHAT, FQNNGV. The CDR3 DNA sequence: TGTGCCAGCAGCTTCCAACTAGCGGCCGCAGATACGCAGTATTTT. Protein sequence: CASSFQLAAADTQYF.

This rearrangement joins TRBV12-3 or TRBV12-4 to TRBJ2-1; 8 bases line up with TRBD2. The CDR3 sequence is 13 residues long. After removal of 7 bases from V and 7 bases from J, the junction contained 6 bases not matched to a gene. The CDR3 bases are TGTGCCAGCACCCCGCTAGCGGGTAATGAGCAGTTCTTC. Residues: CASTPLAGNEQFF.

The chain carries TRBV25-1 and TRBJ1-1; D is unclear. V lost 7 bases and J 0 bases, leaving 9 bases between the germline ends. The CDR3 is 13 amino acids. Germline lookup yields CDR1 MGHDK and CDR2 SYGVNS. DNA for the CDR3: TGTGCCAGCAAGTCAGTGGTGAACACTGAAGCTTTCTTT. Protein product: CASKSVVNTEAFF.

The chain uses TRBV5-6 and TRBJ2-1, with 9 bases identical to TRBD2. The CDR3 extends over 19 amino acids. CDR1 and CDR2 from the germline V gene are SGHDT and YYEEEE. V lost 4 bases, J lost 0 bases, and 14 bases stayed unmatched. The CDR3 sequence is CASSPNLAGGLSSYNEQFF. The CDR3 DNA sequence: TGTGCCAGCAGCCCAAACCTCGCGGGAGGGCTAAGCTCCTACAATGAGCAGTTCTTC.

A few counts support this clone. The chain is built from TRBV24-1 and TRBJ2-2; maybe TRBD1 (6 bases). V was trimmed by 6 bases and J by 1 base, leaving 11 bases between them. The CDR3 runs to 15 residues. In germline, CDR1 is KGHDR, CDR2 SFDVKD. The CDR3 here is CATSPVRGNTGELFF. Written as DNA, the CDR3 is TGTGCCACCAGTCCCGTCAGGGGGAACACCGGGGAGCTGTTTTTT.

CDR3 nucleotide sequence: TGTGCCAGCAGCGACCAGCGGGGCTACGAGCAGTACTTC. Translation: CASSDQRGYEQYF. The chain employs TRBV14 and TRBJ2-7, with TRBD2 matching 7 bases. The CDR3 loop spans 13 amino acids. The V gene end was trimmed by 5 bases and the J gene end by 3 bases; junction bases not matched to a gene: 4. CDR1 and CDR2 from the germline V gene are SGHDN and FVKESK. Supplemented by reference TRBV14 and TRBJ2-7, the full variable domain reads EAGVTQFPSHSVIEKGQTVTLRCDPISGHDNLYWYRRVMGKEIKFLLHFVKESKQDESGMPNNRFLAERTGGTYSTLKVQPAELEDSGVYFCASSDQRGYEQYFGPGTRLTVT.

This clone was detected only a few times. This chain joins TRBV4-3 and TRBJ2-7, with TRBD1 identical over 7 bases. This CDR3 has 14 residues. Germline V gives CDR1 LGHNA, CDR2 YSLEER. J was trimmed by 6 bases and V by 8 bases; bases with no gene match: 13. CDR3 sequence: CASSTDRDFSEQYF. Written as DNA, the CDR3 is TGCGCCAGCTCCACTGACAGGGATTTTAGCGAGCAGTACTTC.

V and J are TRBV6-1 and TRBJ2-7, with 14 bases that match TRBD2. CDR1 and CDR2 from the germline V gene are MNHNS and SASEGT. This CDR3 has 16 residues. With 4 bases clipped from V and 2 bases from J, the junction kept 4 bases outside the gene matches. The CDR3 DNA follows: TGTGCCAGCAGTGGACTAGCGGGAGGGAGGGCCTACGAGCAGTACTTC. Its translation is CASSGLAGGRAYEQYF.

The chain combines TRBV11-3 with TRBJ2-5, with 8 bases that match TRBD2. Trimming removed 4 bases from V and 5 bases from J; junction bases left unmatched: 15. CDR1 is SGHNT, CDR2 YENEEA, per germline. The CDR3 sequence is 17 residues long. Written as DNA, the CDR3 is TGTGCCAGCAGCTCCCTCGGGGGGGCCCAGGCTCTGGAGACCCAGTACTTC. Its translation: CASSSLGGAQALETQYF. Full variable domain (rest looked up from reference TRBV11-3 and TRBJ2-5): EAGVVQSPRYKIIEKKQPVAFWCNPISGHNTLYWYLQNLGQGPELLIRYENEEAVDDSQLPKDRFSAERLKGVDSTLKIQPAELGDSAVYLCASSSLGGAQALETQYFGPGTRLLVL.

The chain employs TRBV13 and TRBJ2-3, with D maybe TRBD2 (6 bases). The V end lost 0 bases, the J end lost 6 bases, and 19 bases lay between the germline ends. There are 17 residues in the CDR3. CDR1 is PRHDT and CDR2 is FYEKMQ in the germline V gene (reference sequence). The CDR3 nucleotides read TGTGCCAGCAGCTTAGGTGGGGAGGACCCAACGAGGGATACGCAGTATTTT. This sequence encodes CASSLGGEDPTRDTQYF. Full variable domain (missing parts from reference TRBV13 and TRBJ2-3): AAGVIQSPRHLIKEKRETATLKCYPIPRHDTVYWYQQGPGQDPQFLISFYEKMQSDKGSIPDRFSAQQFSDYHSELNMSSLELGDSALYFCASSLGGEDPTRDTQYFGPGTRLTVL.

This chain links TRBV21-1 with TRBJ2-7; the DNA was not compared with TRBD2, the D call given in the table. TRBV21-1 is given as a pseudogene. This CDR3 is built from 18 residues. CDR3 amino acids: CASSKGRASGRTRYEQYF. The CDR3 DNA follows: TGTGCCAGCAGCAAAGGGAGGGCTAGCGGGAGGACCCGCTACGAGCAGTACTTC.

The chain recombines TRBV9 with TRBJ2-7; maybe TRBD1 (5 bases). Trimming removed 4 bases from V and 2 bases from J, with 16 bases in between. The length of the CDR3 is 15 residues. The germline V gene encodes CDR1 SGDLS and CDR2 YYNGEE. Here the CDR3 reads CASSTGGAGPYEQYF. The CDR3 bases are TGTGCCAGCAGCACGGGTGGGGCAGGCCCCTACGAGCAGTACTTC.

The J gene is TRBJ1-2, the V gene TRBV7-2; TRBD1 matches 10 bases. This CDR3 is 14 amino acids long. Germline V gives CDR1 SGHTA, CDR2 FQGNSA. The junction had 5 bases not matched to a gene; V was cut back by 4 bases and J by 6 bases. CDR3 DNA sequence: TGTGCCAGCAGCTGGAGACAGGGGGCTGATGGCTACACCTTC. This translates into CASSWRQGADGYTF.